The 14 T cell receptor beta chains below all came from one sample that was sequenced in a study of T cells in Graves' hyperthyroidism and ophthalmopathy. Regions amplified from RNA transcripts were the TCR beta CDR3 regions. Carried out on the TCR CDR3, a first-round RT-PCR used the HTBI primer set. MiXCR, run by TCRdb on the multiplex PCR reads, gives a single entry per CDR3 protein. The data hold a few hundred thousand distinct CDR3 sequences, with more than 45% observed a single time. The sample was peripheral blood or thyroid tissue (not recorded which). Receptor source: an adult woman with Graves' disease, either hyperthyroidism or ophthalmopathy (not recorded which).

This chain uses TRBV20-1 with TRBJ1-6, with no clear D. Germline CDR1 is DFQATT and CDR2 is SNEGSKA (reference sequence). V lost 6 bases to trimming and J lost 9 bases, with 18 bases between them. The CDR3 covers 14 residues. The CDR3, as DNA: TGCAGTGCCCAGCAGAGCGGGAATGGTTCACCCCTCCACTTT. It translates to CSAQQSGNGSPLHF.

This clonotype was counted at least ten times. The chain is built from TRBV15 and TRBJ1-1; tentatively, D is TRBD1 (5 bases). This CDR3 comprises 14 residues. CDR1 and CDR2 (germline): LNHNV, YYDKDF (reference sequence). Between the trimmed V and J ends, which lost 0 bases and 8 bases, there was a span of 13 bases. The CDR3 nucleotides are TGTGCCACCAGCAGAGATGCTCCAGGGAGGGAAGCTTTCTTT. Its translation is CATSRDAPGREAFF.

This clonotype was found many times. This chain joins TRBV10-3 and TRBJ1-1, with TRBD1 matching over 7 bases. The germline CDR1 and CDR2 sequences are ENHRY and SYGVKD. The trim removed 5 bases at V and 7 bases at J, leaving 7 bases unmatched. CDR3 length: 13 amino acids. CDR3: CAISKPGQYEAFF. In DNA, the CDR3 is TGTGCCATCAGTAAACCGGGACAGTATGAAGCTTTCTTT.

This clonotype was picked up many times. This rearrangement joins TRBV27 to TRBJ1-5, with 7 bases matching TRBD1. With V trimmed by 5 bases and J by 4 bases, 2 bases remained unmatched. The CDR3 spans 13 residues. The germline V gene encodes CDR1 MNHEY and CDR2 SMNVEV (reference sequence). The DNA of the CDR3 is TGTGCCAGCAGTGACAGGGTGAATCAGCCCCAGCATTTT. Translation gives CASSDRVNQPQHF.

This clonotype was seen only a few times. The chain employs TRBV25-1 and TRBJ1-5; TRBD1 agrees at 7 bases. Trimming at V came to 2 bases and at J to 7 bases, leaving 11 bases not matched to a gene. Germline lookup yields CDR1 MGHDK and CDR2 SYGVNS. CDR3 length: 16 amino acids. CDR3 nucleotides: TGTGCCAGCAGTGAAGTCGACAGGGCCTGGGGGCAGCCCCAGCATTTT. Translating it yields CASSEVDRAWGQPQHF. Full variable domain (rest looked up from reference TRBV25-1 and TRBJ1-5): EADIYQTPRYLVIGTGKKITLECSQTMGHDKMYWYQQDPGMELHLIHYSYGVNSTEKGDLSSESTVSRIRTEHFPLTLESARPSHTSQYLCASSEVDRAWGQPQHFGDGTRLSIL.

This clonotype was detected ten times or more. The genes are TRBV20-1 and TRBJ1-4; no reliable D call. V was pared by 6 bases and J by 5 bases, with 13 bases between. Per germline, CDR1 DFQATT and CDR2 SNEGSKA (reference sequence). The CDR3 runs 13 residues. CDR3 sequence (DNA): TGCAGTGCGCCGGACTACAGAAATGAAAAACTGTTTTTT. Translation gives CSAPDYRNEKLFF.

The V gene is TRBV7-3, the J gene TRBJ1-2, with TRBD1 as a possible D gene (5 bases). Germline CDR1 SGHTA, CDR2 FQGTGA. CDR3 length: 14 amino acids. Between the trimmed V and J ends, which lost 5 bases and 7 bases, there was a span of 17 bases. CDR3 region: CASSEGWGTGGYTF. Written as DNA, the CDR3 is TGTGCCAGCAGCGAGGGGTGGGGGACGGGTGGCTACACCTTC.

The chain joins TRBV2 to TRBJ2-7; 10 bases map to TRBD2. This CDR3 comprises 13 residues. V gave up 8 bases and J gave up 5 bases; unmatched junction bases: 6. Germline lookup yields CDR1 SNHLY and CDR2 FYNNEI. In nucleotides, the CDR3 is TGTGCCAGCGGGGCTAGCGGGAGCAACGAGCAGTACTTC. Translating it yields CASGASGSNEQYF.

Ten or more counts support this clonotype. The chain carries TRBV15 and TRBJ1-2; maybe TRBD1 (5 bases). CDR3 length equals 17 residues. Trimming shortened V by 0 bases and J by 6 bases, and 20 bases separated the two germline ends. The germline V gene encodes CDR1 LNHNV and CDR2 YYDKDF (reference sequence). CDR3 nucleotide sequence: TGTGCCACCAGCAGAGAGATGGGGGGGGTTGTTTTAGATGGCTACACCTTC. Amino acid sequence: CATSREMGGVVLDGYTF.

CDR3 sequence: CATSPGQTLNTEAFF. CDR3 nucleotide sequence: TGTGCCACCTCCCCGGGCCAAACCCTGAACACTGAAGCTTTCTTT. This sequence joins TRBV7-3 and TRBJ1-1, with unresolved D. There are 15 residues in the CDR3. Germline-derived CDR1 and CDR2 are SGHTA and FQGTGA. V lost 10 bases and J 0 bases, leaving 18 bases between the germline ends.

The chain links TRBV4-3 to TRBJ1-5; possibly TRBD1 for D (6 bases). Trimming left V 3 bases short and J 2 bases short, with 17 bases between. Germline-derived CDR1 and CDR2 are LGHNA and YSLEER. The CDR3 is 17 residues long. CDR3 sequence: CASSHLPRGPGNQPQHF. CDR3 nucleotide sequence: TGCGCCAGCAGCCACCTGCCTCGGGGGCCTGGCAATCAGCCCCAGCATTTT.

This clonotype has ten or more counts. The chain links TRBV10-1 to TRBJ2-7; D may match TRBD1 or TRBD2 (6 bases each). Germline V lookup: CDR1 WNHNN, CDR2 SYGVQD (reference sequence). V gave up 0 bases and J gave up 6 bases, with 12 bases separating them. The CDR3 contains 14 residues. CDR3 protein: CASSESTRGREQYF. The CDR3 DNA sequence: TGCGCCAGCAGTGAGTCGACTCGGGGGCGCGAGCAGTACTTC.

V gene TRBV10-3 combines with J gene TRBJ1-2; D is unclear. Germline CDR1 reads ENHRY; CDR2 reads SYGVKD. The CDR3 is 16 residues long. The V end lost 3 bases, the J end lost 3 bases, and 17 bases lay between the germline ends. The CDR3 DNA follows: TGTGCCATCAGTGACATCTGGGGAGAGTCGGACTATGGCTACACCTTC. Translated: CAISDIWGESDYGYTF.

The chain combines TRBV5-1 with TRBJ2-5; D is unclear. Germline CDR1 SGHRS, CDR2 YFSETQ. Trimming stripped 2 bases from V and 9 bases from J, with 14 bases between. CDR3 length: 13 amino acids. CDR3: CASSFEIDQPQYF. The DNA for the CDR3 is TGCGCCAGCAGCTTCGAGATCGATCAGCCCCAGTACTTC.